This T cell receptor (beta chain) was recovered during a study of response to subunit inactivated influenza vaccine. One entry per CDR3 protein results from TCRdb running MiXCR on the RT-PCR reads. The table has 490,000 or so distinct CDR3 sequences, 7.6% seen once. This clonotype appeared many times. Its antigen remains unidentified. General study points: The authors suggested that every seasonal influenza vaccination recruits few new T cells.

Looked up from germline, CDR1 is SGHAT and CDR2 is FQNNGV. Trimming pared 5 bases from V and 2 bases from J, leaving 13 bases between. The CDR3 is made up of 14 amino acids. Sequences were derived from PBMCs from blood, sampled approximately 25 months after vaccination. This sequence was found in a man between 50 and 75 years old who received an inactivated influenza vaccine. The chain uses TRBV11-2 and TRBJ2-7; a weak D match, TRBD2 (5 bases). The CDR3 here is CASSHRPGTYEQYF. CDR3 nucleotide sequence: TGTGCCAGCAGCCATAGGCCGGGAACCTACGAGCAGTACTTC.